Given below is one T cell receptor (beta chain) in context. At one end the junction does not follow the germline gene, possibly because of a read error. A second about 6 to 12 cycle PCR used barcoded and J-beta primers. One entry per CDR3 protein, called by TCRdb with MiXCR from the 5' RACE reads. The table lists some 760,000 distinct CDR3 sequences, about 25% of them singletons. This record belongs to a study of blood T cells in healthy people across ages. Germline V CDR1 and CDR2: SGHTA, FQGNSA. The CDR3 sequence is 15 residues long. Another study also made use of these data, one on T cells of mothers and their children.

This chain joins TRBV7-2 and TRBJ2-5; 7 bases are a match to TRBD2. The DNA end lines up better with TRBJ2-1; the J call may be wrong. The sample comprised blood. The clonotype was recovered from a boy aged 5-17 years in good health. This CDR3 is CVSSLQREVRNEQFF. As DNA, the CDR3 is TGTGTCAGCAGCTTACAGCGGGAAGTGAGGAATGAGCAGTTCTTC.